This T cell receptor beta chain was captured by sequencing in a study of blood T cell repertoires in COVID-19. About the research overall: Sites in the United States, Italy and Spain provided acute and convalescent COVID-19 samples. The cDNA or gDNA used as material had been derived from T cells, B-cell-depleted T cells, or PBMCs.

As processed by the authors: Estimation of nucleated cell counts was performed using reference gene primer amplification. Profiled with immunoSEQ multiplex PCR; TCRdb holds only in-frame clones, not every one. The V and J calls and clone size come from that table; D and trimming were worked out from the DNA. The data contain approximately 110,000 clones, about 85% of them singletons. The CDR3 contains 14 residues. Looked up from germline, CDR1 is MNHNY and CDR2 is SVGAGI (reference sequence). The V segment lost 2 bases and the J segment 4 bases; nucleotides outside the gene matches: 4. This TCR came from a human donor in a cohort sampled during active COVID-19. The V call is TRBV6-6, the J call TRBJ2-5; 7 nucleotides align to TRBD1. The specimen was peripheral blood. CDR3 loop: CASSYLKGAETQYF. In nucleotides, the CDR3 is TGTGCCAGCAGTTACCTTAAGGGGGCAGAGACCCAGTACTTC.